The 6 T cell receptor beta chains below were found in one sample sequenced in a study of T cell repertoires in cytomegalovirus infection. MiXCR, run by TCRdb on the reads, gives a single entry per CDR3 protein. This table has about 400,000 distinct CDR3 sequences, about a sixth appearing once. The specimen sequenced was PBMCs. The origin of the receptors is a human donor in good health (CMV status not recorded). Some clones in this sample may be carry-over from other donors' samples.

The V call is TRBV10-3, the J call TRBJ2-3; D is possibly TRBD1 (5 bases). Germline V gene data show CDR1 as ENHRY and CDR2 as SYGVKD. This CDR3 contains 15 residues. The V and J ends lost 7 bases and 0 bases respectively, with 14 bases between them. The CDR3 loop is CAITSRGLSTDTQYF. The CDR3 DNA reads as TGTGCCATCACAAGTAGGGGCCTAAGCACAGATACGCAGTATTTT.

This clonotype was seen more than once but under ten times. The chain recombines TRBV3-1 with TRBJ2-1; D unclear. The CDR3 contains 12 residues. The germline V gene has CDR1 LGHDT and CDR2 YNNKEL (reference sequence). V was clipped by 1 base and J by 8 bases, with 6 bases between them. CDR3 sequence reads: CASSQARYEQFF. The CDR3 nucleotides are TGTGCCAGCAGCCAAGCCCGGTATGAGCAGTTCTTC.

This clonotype has a handful of counts. V is TRBV7-2 and J is TRBJ2-7, with TRBD2 matching over 10 bases. The CDR3 has 15 residues. Looked up from germline, CDR1 is SGHTA and CDR2 is FQGNSA. Trimming at V came to 3 bases and at J to 1 base, leaving 3 bases not matched to a gene. The CDR3 loop reads CASSFGLAESYEQYF. CDR3 sequence (DNA): TGTGCCAGCAGCTTCGGACTAGCGGAGTCCTACGAGCAGTACTTC.

The rearrangement uses TRBV19 and TRBJ1-4; D gene ambiguous. The CDR3 consists of 16 residues. Germline V gene lookup returns CDR1 LNHDA and CDR2 SQIVND (reference sequence). V lost 5 bases to trimming and J lost 3 bases, with 16 bases between them. For the CDR3, the DNA is TGTGCCAGTAGTGGACCACGACCGGCCCCTAATGAAAAACTGTTTTTT. Translating it yields CASSGPRPAPNEKLFF.

This clonotype was observed a few times. This chain connects TRBV18 to TRBJ1-5, with D hard to call. V was trimmed by 1 base and J by 2 bases, leaving 9 bases between them. The CDR3 contains 15 residues. Germline loops: CDR1 KGHSH, CDR2 LQKENI. CDR3 residues: CASSPQASRNQPQHF. The CDR3 coding sequence is TGTGCCAGCTCACCACAAGCAAGCCGCAATCAGCCCCAGCATTTT. The full variable domain, with the rest looked up from reference TRBV18 and TRBJ1-5, is NAGVMQNPRHLVRRRGQEARLRCSPMKGHSHVYWYRQLPEEGLKFMVYLQKENIIDESGMPKERFSAEFPKEGPSILRIQQVVRGDSAAYFCASSPQASRNQPQHFGDGTRLSIL.

The chain joins TRBV28 to TRBJ2-1, with D perhaps TRBD2 (5 bases). CDR3 size: 12 residues. V shed 5 bases and J shed 15 bases, with 17 bases lying between them. The germline CDR1 and CDR2 sequences are MDHEN and SYDVKM. The CDR3 sequence: CASSLGAFVRFF. The CDR3 bases are TGTGCCAGCAGTCTGGGAGCATTCGTGCGGTTCTTC.